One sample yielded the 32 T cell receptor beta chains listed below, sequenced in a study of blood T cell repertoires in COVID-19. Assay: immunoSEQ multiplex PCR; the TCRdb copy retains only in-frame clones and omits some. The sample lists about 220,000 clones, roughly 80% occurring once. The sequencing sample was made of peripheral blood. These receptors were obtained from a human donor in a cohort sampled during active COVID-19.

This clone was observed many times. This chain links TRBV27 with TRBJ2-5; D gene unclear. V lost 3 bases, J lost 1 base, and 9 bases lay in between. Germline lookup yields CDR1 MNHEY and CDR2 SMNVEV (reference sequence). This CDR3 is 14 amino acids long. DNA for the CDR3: TGTGCCAGCAGTTTGAGGTCTGCCCAAGAGACCCAGTACTTC. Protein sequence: CASSLRSAQETQYF.

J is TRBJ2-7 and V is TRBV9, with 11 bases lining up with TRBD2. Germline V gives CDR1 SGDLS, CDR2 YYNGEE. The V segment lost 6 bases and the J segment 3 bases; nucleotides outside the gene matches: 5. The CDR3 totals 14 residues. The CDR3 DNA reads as TGTGCCAGCACCACAGGGACTAGCGGCTACGAGCAGTACTTC. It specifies CASTTGTSGYEQYF.

The CDR3 DNA is TGTGCCAGCAGTTTATATCCGTCCGTTCAGTTCTTC. Translated, it gives CASSLYPSVQFF. V and J are TRBV12-3 or TRBV12-4 and TRBJ2-1, with D hard to call. The CDR3 runs 12 residues. V was clipped by 2 bases and J by 13 bases, with 12 bases between them.

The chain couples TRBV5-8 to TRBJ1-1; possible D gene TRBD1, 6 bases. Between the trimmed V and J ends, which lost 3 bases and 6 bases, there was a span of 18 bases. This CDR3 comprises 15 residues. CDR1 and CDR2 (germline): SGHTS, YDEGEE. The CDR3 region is CASSSKDRKRPEAFF. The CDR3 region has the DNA TGTGCCAGCAGCTCTAAGGACAGAAAAAGGCCTGAAGCTTTCTTT.

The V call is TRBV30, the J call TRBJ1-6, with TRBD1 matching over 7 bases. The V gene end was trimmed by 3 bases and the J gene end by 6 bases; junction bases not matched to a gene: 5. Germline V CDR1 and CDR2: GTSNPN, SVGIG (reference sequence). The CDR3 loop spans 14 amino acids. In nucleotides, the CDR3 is TGTGCCTGGAGATACAGGGGCCTTAATTCACCCCTCCACTTT. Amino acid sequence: CAWRYRGLNSPLHF.

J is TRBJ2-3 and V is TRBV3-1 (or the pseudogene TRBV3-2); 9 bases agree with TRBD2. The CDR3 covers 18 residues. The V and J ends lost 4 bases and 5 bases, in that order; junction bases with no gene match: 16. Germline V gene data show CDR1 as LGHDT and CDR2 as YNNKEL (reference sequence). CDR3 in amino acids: CASSLPGASGTSGDTQYF. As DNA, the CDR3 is TGTGCCAGCAGCCTTCCGGGGGCTAGCGGGACGAGCGGAGATACGCAGTATTTT.

The CDR3 reads CASSGRVPYNSPLHF. Here the CDR3 DNA reads TGTGCCAGCAGTGGGAGGGTCCCCTATAATTCACCCCTCCACTTT. This chain connects TRBV2 to TRBJ1-6; D is unresolved. The CDR3 consists of 15 residues. Germline V lookup: CDR1 SNHLY, CDR2 FYNNEI. With 4 bases removed from V and 2 bases from J, the gap between germline ends came to 9 bases.

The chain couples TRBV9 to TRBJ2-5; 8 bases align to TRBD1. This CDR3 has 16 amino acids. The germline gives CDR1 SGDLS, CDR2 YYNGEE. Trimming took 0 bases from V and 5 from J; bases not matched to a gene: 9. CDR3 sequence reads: CASSVDGTGLGETQYF. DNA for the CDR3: TGTGCCAGCAGCGTAGACGGGACAGGTCTAGGGGAGACCCAGTACTTC.

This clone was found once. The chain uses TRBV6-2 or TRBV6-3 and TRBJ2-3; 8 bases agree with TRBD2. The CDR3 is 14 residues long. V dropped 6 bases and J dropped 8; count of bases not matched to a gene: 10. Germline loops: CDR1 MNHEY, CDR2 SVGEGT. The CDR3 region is CASSSTSGTSTQYF. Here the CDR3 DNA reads TGTGCCAGCAGCTCCACTAGCGGAACTAGTACGCAGTATTTT.

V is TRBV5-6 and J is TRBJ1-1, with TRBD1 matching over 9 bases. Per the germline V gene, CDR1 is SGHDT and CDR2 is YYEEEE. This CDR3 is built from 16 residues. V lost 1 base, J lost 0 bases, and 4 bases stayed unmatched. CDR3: CASSLFGQGLNTEAFF. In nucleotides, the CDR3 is TGTGCCAGCAGCTTGTTTGGACAGGGGTTGAACACTGAAGCTTTCTTT.

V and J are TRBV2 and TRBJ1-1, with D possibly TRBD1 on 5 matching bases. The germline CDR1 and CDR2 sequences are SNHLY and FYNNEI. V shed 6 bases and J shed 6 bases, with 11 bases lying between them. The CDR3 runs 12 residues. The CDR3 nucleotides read TGTGCCAGCAGGGAGGGGACTTCTGAAGCTTTCTTT. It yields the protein CASREGTSEAFF.

The CDR3: CASSEGANTEAFF. As DNA, the CDR3 is TGTGCCAGTAGTGAGGGGGCGAACACTGAAGCTTTCTTT. V usage is TRBV19 and J usage is TRBJ1-1; TRBD1 agrees at 7 bases. The V and J ends lost 5 bases and 1 base, in that order; junction bases with no gene match: 1. The germline V gene has CDR1 LNHDA and CDR2 SQIVND (reference sequence). This CDR3 contains 13 residues. Based on the CDR3 plus reference TRBV19 and TRBJ1-1, the full variable domain is DGGITQSPKYLFRKEGQNVTLSCEQNLNHDAMYWYRQDPGQGLRLIYYSQIVNDFQKGDIAEGYSVSREKKESFPLTVTSAQKNPTAFYLCASSEGANTEAFFGQGTRLTVV.

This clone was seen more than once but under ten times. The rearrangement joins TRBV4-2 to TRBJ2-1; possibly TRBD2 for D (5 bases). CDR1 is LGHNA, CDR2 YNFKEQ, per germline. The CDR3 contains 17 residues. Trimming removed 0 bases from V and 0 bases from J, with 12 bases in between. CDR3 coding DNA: TGTGCCAGCAGCCAAGAGAGGGAACGGAGCTCCTACAATGAGCAGTTCTTC. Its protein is CASSQERERSSYNEQFF.

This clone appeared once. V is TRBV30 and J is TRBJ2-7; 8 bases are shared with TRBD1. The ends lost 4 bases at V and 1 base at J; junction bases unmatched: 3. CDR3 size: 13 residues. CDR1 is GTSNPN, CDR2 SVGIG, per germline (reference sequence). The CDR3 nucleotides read TGTGCCTGGAACCGACAGGGGTCCTACGAGCAGTACTTC. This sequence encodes CAWNRQGSYEQYF. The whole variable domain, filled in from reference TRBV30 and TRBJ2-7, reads SQTIHQWPATLVQPVGSPLSLECTVEGTSNPNLYWYRQAAGRGLQLLFYSVGIGQISSEVPQNLSASRPQDRQFILSSKKLLLSDSGFYLCAWNRQGSYEQYFGPGTRLTVT.

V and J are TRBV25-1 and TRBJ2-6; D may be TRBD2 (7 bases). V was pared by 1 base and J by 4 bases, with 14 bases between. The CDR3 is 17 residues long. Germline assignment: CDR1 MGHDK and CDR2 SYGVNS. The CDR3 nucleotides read TGTGCCAGCAGTGAATCAAGGGGGGGTAGAGGGGCCAACGTCCTGACTTTC. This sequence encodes CASSESRGGRGANVLTF.

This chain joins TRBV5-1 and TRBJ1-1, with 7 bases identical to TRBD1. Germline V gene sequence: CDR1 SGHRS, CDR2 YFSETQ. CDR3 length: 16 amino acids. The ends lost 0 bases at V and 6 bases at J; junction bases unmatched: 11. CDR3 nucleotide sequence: TGCGCCAGCAGCTTGGCTACGGGCAGGGGGTTTGCTGAAGCTTTCTTT. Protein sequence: CASSLATGRGFAEAFF.

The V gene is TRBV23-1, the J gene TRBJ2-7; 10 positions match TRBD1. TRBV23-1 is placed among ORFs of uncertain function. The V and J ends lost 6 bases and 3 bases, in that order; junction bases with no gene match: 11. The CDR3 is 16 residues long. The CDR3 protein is CASRGQGPPGGYEQYF. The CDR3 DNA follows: TGCGCCAGCAGGGGACAGGGGCCGCCGGGGGGCTACGAGCAGTACTTC.

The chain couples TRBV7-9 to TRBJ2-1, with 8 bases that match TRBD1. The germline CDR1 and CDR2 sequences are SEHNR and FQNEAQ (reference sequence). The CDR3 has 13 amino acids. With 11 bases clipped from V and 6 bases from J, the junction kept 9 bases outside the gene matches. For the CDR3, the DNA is TGTGCCGGGGCAGGGGGCCGAGGCAATGAGCAGTTCTTC. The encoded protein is CAGAGGRGNEQFF.

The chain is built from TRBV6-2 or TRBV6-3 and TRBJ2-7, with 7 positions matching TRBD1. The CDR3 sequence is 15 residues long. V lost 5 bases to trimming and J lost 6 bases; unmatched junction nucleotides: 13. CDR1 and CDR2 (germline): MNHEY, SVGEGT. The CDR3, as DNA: TGTGCCAGCAGTCACCTAACAGACAGGGCAGGCGAGCAGTACTTC. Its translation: CASSHLTDRAGEQYF.

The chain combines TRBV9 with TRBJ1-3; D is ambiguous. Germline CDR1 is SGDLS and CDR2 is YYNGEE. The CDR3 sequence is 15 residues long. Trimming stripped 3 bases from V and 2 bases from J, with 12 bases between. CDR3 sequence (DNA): TGTGCCAGCAGCGCCCGGGAGGGCACTGGAAACACCATATATTTT. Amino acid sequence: CASSAREGTGNTIYF.

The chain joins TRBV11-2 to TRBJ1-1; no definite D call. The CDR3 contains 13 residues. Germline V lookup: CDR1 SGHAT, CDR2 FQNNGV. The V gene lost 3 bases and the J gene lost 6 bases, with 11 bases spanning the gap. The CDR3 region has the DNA TGTGCCAGCAGCTTGGGAGTTCTGGCTGAAGCTTTCTTT. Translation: CASSLGVLAEAFF.

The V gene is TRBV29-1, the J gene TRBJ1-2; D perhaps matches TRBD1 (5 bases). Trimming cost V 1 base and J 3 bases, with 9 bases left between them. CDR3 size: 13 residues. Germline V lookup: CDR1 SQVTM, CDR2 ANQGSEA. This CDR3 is CSVEGWGDYGYTF. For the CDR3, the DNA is TGCAGCGTTGAAGGGTGGGGGGACTATGGCTACACCTTC.

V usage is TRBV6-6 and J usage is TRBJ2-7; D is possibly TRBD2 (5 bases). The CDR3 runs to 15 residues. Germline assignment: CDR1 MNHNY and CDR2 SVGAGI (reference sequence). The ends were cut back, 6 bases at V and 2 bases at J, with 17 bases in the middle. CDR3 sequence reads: CASSPLGGLTYEQYF. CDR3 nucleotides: TGTGCCAGCAGCCCTTTGGGCGGGTTGACCTACGAGCAGTACTTC.

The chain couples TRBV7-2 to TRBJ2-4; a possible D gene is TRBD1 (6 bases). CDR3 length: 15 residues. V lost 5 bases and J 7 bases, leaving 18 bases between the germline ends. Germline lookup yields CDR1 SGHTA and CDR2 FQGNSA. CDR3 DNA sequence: TGTGCCAGCAGCCCGGGACCTCCTAGGGGGAACATTCAGTACTTC. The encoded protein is CASSPGPPRGNIQYF.

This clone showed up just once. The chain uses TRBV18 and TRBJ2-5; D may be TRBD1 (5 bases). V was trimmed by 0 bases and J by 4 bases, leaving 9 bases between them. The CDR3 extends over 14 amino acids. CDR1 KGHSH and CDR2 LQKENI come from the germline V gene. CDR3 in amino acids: CASSPPYRIETQYF. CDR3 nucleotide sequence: TGTGCCAGCTCACCACCGTACAGGATAGAGACCCAGTACTTC.

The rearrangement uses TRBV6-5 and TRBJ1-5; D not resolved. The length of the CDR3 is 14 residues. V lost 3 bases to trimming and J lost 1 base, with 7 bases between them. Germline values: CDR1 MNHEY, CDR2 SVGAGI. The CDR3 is CASSYTSSNQPQHF. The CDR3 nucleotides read TGTGCCAGCAGTTATACATCGAGCAATCAGCCCCAGCATTTT.

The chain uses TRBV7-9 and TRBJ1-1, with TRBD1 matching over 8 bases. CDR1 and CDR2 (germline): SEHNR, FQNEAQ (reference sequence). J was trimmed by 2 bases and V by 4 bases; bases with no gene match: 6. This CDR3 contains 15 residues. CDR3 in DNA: TGTGCCAGCAGCTCGGACAGGGTTTTCAACACTGAAGCTTTCTTT. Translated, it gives CASSSDRVFNTEAFF.

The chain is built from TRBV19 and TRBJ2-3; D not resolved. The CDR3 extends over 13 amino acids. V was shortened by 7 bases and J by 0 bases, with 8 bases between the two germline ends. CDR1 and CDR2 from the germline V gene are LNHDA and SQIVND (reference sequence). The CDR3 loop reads CASNGRSTDTQYF. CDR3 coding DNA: TGTGCCAGTAACGGCAGGAGCACAGATACGCAGTATTTT.

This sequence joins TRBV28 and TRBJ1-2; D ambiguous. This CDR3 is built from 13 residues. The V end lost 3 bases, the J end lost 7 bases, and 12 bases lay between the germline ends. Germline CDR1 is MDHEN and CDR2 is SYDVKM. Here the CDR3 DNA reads TGTGCCAGCAGTTTGGCGGGGAGGGTTGGCTACACCTTC. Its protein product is CASSLAGRVGYTF.

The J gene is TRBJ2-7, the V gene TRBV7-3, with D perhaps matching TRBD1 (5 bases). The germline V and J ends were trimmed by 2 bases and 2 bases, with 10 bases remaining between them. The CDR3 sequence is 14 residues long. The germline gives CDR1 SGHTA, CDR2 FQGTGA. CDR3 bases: TGTGCCAGCAGCTTATCGGCAGGGACCTACGAGCAGTACTTC. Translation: CASSLSAGTYEQYF.

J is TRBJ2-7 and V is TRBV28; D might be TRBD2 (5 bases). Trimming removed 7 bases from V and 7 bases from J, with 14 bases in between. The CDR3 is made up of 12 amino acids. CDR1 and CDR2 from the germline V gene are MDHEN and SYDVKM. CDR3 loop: CASTRRTGEQYF. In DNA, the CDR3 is TGTGCCAGCACCCGCAGGACGGGGGAGCAGTACTTC.

In DNA, the CDR3 is TGTGCCAGCAGCGGACAGGGAGGAAAACTGTTTTTT. Its protein is CASSGQGGKLFF. The J gene is TRBJ1-4, the V gene TRBV2; 8 bases are shared with TRBD1. Trimming at V came to 6 bases and at J to 10 bases, leaving 4 bases not matched to a gene. Looked up from germline, CDR1 is SNHLY and CDR2 is FYNNEI. This CDR3 has 12 amino acids.